One sample yielded the 24 T cell receptor beta chains listed below, sequenced in a study of T cells in women clearing cervical HPV infection. The data were produced by immunoSEQ multiplex PCR, yet TCRdb's version contains in-frame clones alone and is incomplete. The sample table sets out about 40,000 clones. The sample taken for sequencing was blood buffy coat. The origin of the receptors is a woman aged 18-69 years with a cervical HPV16 infection that either progressed to CIN3+ or cleared (not recorded which).

Worth noting for this clone: Read coverage stops 3 residues before the CDR3 terminus; the germline J gene supplies the remainder. The rearrangement joins TRBV12-3 or TRBV12-4 to TRBJ2-7, with D tentatively TRBD2 (5 bases). This CDR3 comprises 13 residues. With 0 bases removed from V and 5 bases from J, the gap between germline ends came to 8 bases. The CDR3 region is CASSLALVHEQYF. The CDR3 bases that were read are TGTGCCAGCAGTTTAGCACTAGTCCACGAG.

As to this clone: Read coverage stops 3 residues before the CDR3 terminus; the germline J gene supplies the remainder. The chain recombines TRBV18 with TRBJ2-5; D may be TRBD2 (5 bases). The germline V and J ends were trimmed by 2 bases and 2 bases, with 12 bases remaining between them. Looked up from germline, CDR1 is KGHSH and CDR2 is LQKENI. This CDR3 spans 15 amino acids. Partial CDR3 DNA: TGTGCCAGCTCACCAGCTCGCGGGTGGCAAGAGACC. Protein product: CASSPARGWQET. The complete CDR3 sequence is CASSPARGWQETQYF.

For this clone: The read comes to an end 3 residues before the CDR3 does, leaving the germline J gene to fill in the end. This sequence joins TRBV20-1 and TRBJ2-3; 15 bases fit TRBD2. Trimming removed 3 bases from V and 4 bases from J; junction bases left unmatched: 5. The CDR3 length is 16 residues. Germline V gene sequence: CDR1 DFQATT, CDR2 SNEGSKA (reference sequence). The CDR3 reads CSASRGLAGGSDTQYF. CDR3 DNA, as far as it was read: TGCAGTGCTAGTCGAGGACTAGCGGGAGGGTCAGATACG.

On this clone itself: The DNA ends 3 residues before the CDR3 does, and the rest of the CDR3 is filled in from the germline J gene. The genes are TRBV6-2 or TRBV6-3 and TRBJ2-7; TRBD1 is a possible D gene (5 bases). V lost 6 bases to trimming and J lost 3 bases, with 15 bases between them. In germline, CDR1 is MNHEY, CDR2 SVGEGT. The CDR3 totals 14 residues. The covered CDR3 bases are TGTGCCAGCAGACCCCACAGGAAGGTCTACGAG. Translating gives CASRPHRKVYE. From start to end, the CDR3 is CASRPHRKVYEQYF.

Note on this clone: The read gets to within 3 residues of the CDR3 end, and the germline J gene fills in the rest. The chain has TRBV30 and TRBJ1-4, with 11 bases identical to TRBD1. J gave up 7 bases and V 3 bases, and 7 bases lay outside the gene matches. The CDR3 is 15 amino acids. CDR1 is GTSNPN, CDR2 SVGIG, per germline (reference sequence). CDR3 DNA, as far as it was read: TGTGCCTGGAGCTGGACAGGGGGCGCGGGTGAAAAA. This gives the protein CAWSWTGGAGEK. The entire CDR3 protein reads CAWSWTGGAGEKLFF.

On this clone: The CDR3 extends 3 residues past the end of the read, so its final part is completed from the germline J gene. The chain couples TRBV6-1 to TRBJ1-4; D ambiguous. The V gene lost 0 bases and the J gene lost 4 bases, with 6 bases spanning the gap. Germline values: CDR1 MNHNS, CDR2 SASEGT. This CDR3 is built from 14 residues. CDR3 DNA (partial): TGTGCCAGCAGTGAAGCCAGTGTTAATGAAAAA. Its translation: CASSEASVNEK. The whole CDR3 protein reads CASSEASVNEKLFF.

Comment on this clone: The read is 3 residues too short to cover the CDR3 end, so that end is filled in from the germline J gene. The chain recombines TRBV7-6 with TRBJ2-2, with 7 positions matching TRBD2. After removal of 5 bases from V and 0 bases from J, the junction contained 3 bases not matched to a gene. CDR3 length: 15 amino acids. Germline V CDR1 and CDR2: SGHVS, FNYEAQ. The sequenced CDR3 bases are TGTGCCAGCAGCCTAAGCGGGACGAACACCGGGGAG. Translation gives CASSLSGTNTGE. The complete CDR3 reads CASSLSGTNTGELFF.

Of note for this clone: The DNA ends 3 residues before the CDR3 does, and the rest of the CDR3 is filled in from the germline J gene. This chain joins TRBV27 and TRBJ2-1; 11 bases are a match to TRBD2. This CDR3 region has 17 residues. CDR1 and CDR2 from the germline V gene are MNHEY and SMNVEV (reference sequence). Losses at the gene ends were 0 bases for V and 6 bases for J; bases not matched to a gene: 7. The CDR3 sequence is CASSLSPRLAGFNEQFF. The sequenced part of the CDR3 DNA is TGTGCCAGCAGTTTATCTCCCCGACTAGCGGGATTCAATGAG.

Regarding this clone: The CDR3 end lies 3 residues beyond the end of the read and is filled in from the germline J gene. This sample includes further DNA sequences coding for the same CDR3. The V call is TRBV5-1, the J call TRBJ1-2, with TRBD1 matching 10 bases. The CDR3 sequence is 14 residues long. Germline-derived CDR1 and CDR2 are SGHRS and YFSETQ. The CDR3 bases that were read are TGCGCCAGCAGGACGCCGGGACAGGGGCGAGGG. It codes for CASRTPGQGRG. From start to end, the CDR3 is CASRTPGQGRGYTF. Full variable domain (missing parts from reference TRBV5-1 and TRBJ1-2): KAGVTQTPRYLIKTRGQQVTLSCSPISGHRSVSWYQQTPGQGLQFLFEYFSETQRNKGNFPGRFSGRQFSNSRSEMNVSTLELGDSALYLCASRTPGQGRGYTFGSGTRLTVV.

Points on this clone: The sequence runs out 3 residues before the end of the CDR3; the remainder is reconstructed from the germline J gene. This chain uses TRBV20-1 with TRBJ2-1; 8 positions match TRBD2. The CDR3 runs 13 residues. The trim removed 4 bases at V and 7 bases at J, leaving 6 bases unmatched. CDR1 is DFQATT and CDR2 is SNEGSKA in the germline V gene (reference sequence). CDR3: CSAILAGTNEQFF. The sequenced CDR3 bases are TGCAGTGCTATCTTAGCGGGAACTAATGAG.

As to this clone: The sequenced fragment ends 3 residues before the CDR3 boundary, so the rest is inferred from the germline J gene. The chain uses TRBV6-2 or TRBV6-3 and TRBJ1-2, with D possibly matching TRBD1 (5 bases). CDR1 and CDR2 from the germline V gene are MNHEY and SVGEGT. The CDR3 has 15 residues. CDR3 DNA (partial): TGTGCCAGCAGTCCGGGACTAGCGGGTTACAATGAC. Translated, it gives CASSPGLAGYND. The full CDR3 sequence reads CASSPGLAGYNDYTF.

As for this clone: Read sequence stops 3 residues before the CDR3 end, and the germline J gene provides the missing end. V usage is TRBV30 and J usage is TRBJ2-1; D ambiguous. The CDR3 extends over 13 amino acids. In germline, CDR1 is GTSNPN, CDR2 SVGIG (reference sequence). The ends were cut back, 4 bases at V and 9 bases at J, with 16 bases in the middle. The part of the CDR3 DNA that was read is TGTGCCTGGAAGAAAGAAGGGTTCGGTGAG. Encoded protein: CAWKKEGFGE. The entire CDR3 sequence reads CAWKKEGFGEQFF.

CDR3 in amino acids: CASSPRDRAHEQYF. The part of the CDR3 DNA that was read is TGTGCCAGCAGCCCCCGGGACAGGGCCCACGAG. The chain recombines TRBV11-2 with TRBJ2-7; 9 bases match TRBD1. The CDR3 is cut off 3 residues early in the read; its end comes from the germline J gene. The CDR3 sequence is 14 residues long. J was trimmed by 5 bases and V by 5 bases; bases with no gene match: 7. The V gene's germline CDR1 is SGHAT and CDR2 FQNNGV.

CDR3 DNA (partial): TGCAGTGCTACTACTACTTACTCCTACGAG. Protein product: CSATTTYSYE. The entire CDR3 protein is CSATTTYSYEQYF. V gene TRBV20-1 combines with J gene TRBJ2-7, with unresolved D. From the germline J gene comes the end of the CDR3, since the read stops 3 residues before it. CDR1 and CDR2 from the germline V gene are DFQATT and SNEGSKA (reference sequence). The CDR3 contains 13 residues. Trimming shortened V by 4 bases and J by 0 bases, and 10 bases separated the two germline ends.

A remark on this clone: The observed sequence ends 3 residues before the CDR3 terminus, with the missing tail filled in from the germline J gene. The V call is TRBV6-4, the J call TRBJ2-2; 9 bases agree with TRBD1. Germline V gene data show CDR1 as MRHNA and CDR2 as SNTAGT. CDR3 length: 14 residues. The DNA read from the CDR3 is TGTGCCAGCAGCCAGGACAGGGGCGCCAACGTG. This sequence encodes CASSQDRGANV. In full, the CDR3 is CASSQDRGANVLFF.

As to this clone: With the read ending 3 residues before the CDR3 end, the germline J gene is used to fill in that end. The chain carries TRBV7-8 and TRBJ1-2; TRBD1 might be the D (5 bases). Looked up from germline, CDR1 is SGHVS and CDR2 is FQNEAQ. Trimming pared 3 bases from V and 3 bases from J, leaving 11 bases between. The CDR3 sequence is 14 residues long. CDR3 bases read: TGTGCCAGCAGCTTTAGGGGCAGGGACTATGGC. Its translation: CASSFRGRDYG. The CDR3 reads in full as CASSFRGRDYGYTF.

In regard to this clone: Read data end 3 residues before the CDR3 end; the end is taken from the germline J gene. The rearrangement joins TRBV5-6 to TRBJ1-1; D gene uncertain. This CDR3 comprises 11 residues. The germline V and J ends were trimmed by 2 bases and 4 bases, with 3 bases remaining between them. The germline V gene encodes CDR1 SGHDT and CDR2 YYEEEE. The covered CDR3 bases are TGTGCCAGCAGCTTCTCCACTGAA. This gives the protein CASSFSTE. The whole CDR3 reads CASSFSTEAFF. Filled out from reference TRBV5-6 and TRBJ1-1, the complete variable domain reads DAGVTQSPTHLIKTRGQQVTLRCSPKSGHDTVSWYQQALGQGPQFIFQYYEEEERQRGNFPDRFSGHQFPNYSSELNVNALLLGDSALYLCASSFSTEAFFGQGTRLTVV.

Concerning this clone itself: Sequencing ends 3 residues short of the CDR3 end; the germline J gene provides the rest. V and J are TRBV7-3 and TRBJ2-2, with D perhaps TRBD1 (6 bases). This CDR3 comprises 15 residues. CDR1 and CDR2 (germline): SGHTA, FQGTGA. The CDR3 is CASSSGTLTNEKLFF. Incomplete CDR3 DNA: TGTGCCAGCAGCTCGGGGACATTAACTAATGAAAAG. Drawing the rest from reference TRBV7-3 and TRBJ2-2, the complete variable domain is GAGVSQTPSNKVTEKGKYVELRCDPISGHTALYWYRQSLGQGPEFLIYFQGTGAADDSGLPNDRFFAVRPEGSVSTLKIQRTERGDSAVYLCASSSGTLTNEKLFFGEGSRLTVL.

In the case of this clone: The missing CDR3 end, 3 residues past where the read stops, is filled in from the germline J gene. This chain connects TRBV5-1 to TRBJ2-2; TRBD1 matches at 9 bases. This CDR3 has 15 amino acids. Germline V lookup: CDR1 SGHRS, CDR2 YFSETQ. Partial CDR3 DNA: TGCGCCAGCAGCTTGGGACAGGGGGTTAATGAAAAG. This sequence encodes CASSLGQGVNEK. The whole CDR3 protein is CASSLGQGVNEKLFF.

For this clone: The read finishes 3 residues shy of the CDR3 end, and the germline J gene is used to complete it. The chain links TRBV18 to TRBJ1-2, with 8 bases aligning to TRBD1. V shed 5 bases, J shed 1 base, and the junction held 6 bases outside the gene matches. There are 15 residues in the CDR3. Germline V gene lookup returns CDR1 KGHSH and CDR2 LQKENI. The CDR3 is CASSAQGEDNYGYTF. The part of the CDR3 DNA that was read is TGTGCCAGCTCAGCACAGGGGGAGGATAACTATGGC. Filled out from reference TRBV18 and TRBJ1-2, the complete variable domain reads NAGVMQNPRHLVRRRGQEARLRCSPMKGHSHVYWYRQLPEEGLKFMVYLQKENIIDESGMPKERFSAEFPKEGPSILRIQQVVRGDSAAYFCASSAQGEDNYGYTFGSGTRLTVV.

To note about this clone: The read terminates 3 residues before the CDR3 end, so the remaining end is supplied by the germline J gene. The rearrangement uses TRBV7-6 and TRBJ1-2; D is undetermined. Per germline, CDR1 SGHVS and CDR2 FNYEAQ. This CDR3 comprises 13 residues. This CDR3 reads CASSFGLGYDYTF. The sequenced part of the CDR3 DNA is TGTGCCAGCAGCTTTGGGTTGGGCTACGAC.

A word on this clone: The read ends 3 residues shy of where the CDR3 ends; the end is completed using the germline J gene. The chain is built from TRBV19 and TRBJ1-3; D remains unclear. There are 14 residues in the CDR3. Per germline, CDR1 LNHDA and CDR2 SQIVND (reference sequence). Trimming removed 2 bases from V and 0 bases from J, with 5 bases in between. Here the CDR3 reads CASSIQISGNTIYF. The part of the CDR3 DNA that was read is TGTGCCAGTAGTATACAGATCTCTGGAAACACC.

Concerning this clone itself: The read is 3 residues too short to cover the CDR3 end, so that end is filled in from the germline J gene. V usage is TRBV29-1 and J usage is TRBJ1-1; possibly TRBD1 for D (5 bases). Trimming took off 6 bases at V and 0 bases at J, with 8 bases between the two ends. The CDR3 runs to 12 residues. CDR1 is SQVTM, CDR2 ANQGSEA, per germline. Incomplete CDR3 DNA: TGCAGCGTGACGGGGGTGAACACTGAA. Amino acid sequence: CSVTGVNTE. The complete CDR3 protein is CSVTGVNTEAFF.

About this clone itself: The DNA ends 3 residues before the CDR3 does, and the rest of the CDR3 is filled in from the germline J gene. The gene calls are TRBV2 and TRBJ1-1; D may be TRBD1 (5 bases). Trimming removed 3 bases from V and 2 bases from J, with 16 bases in between. This CDR3 region has 16 residues. Germline-derived CDR1 and CDR2 are SNHLY and FYNNEI. The CDR3 loop is CASSDSLRQINTEAFF. The sequenced CDR3 bases are TGTGCCAGCAGTGATTCCCTTCGACAGATCAACACTGAA.